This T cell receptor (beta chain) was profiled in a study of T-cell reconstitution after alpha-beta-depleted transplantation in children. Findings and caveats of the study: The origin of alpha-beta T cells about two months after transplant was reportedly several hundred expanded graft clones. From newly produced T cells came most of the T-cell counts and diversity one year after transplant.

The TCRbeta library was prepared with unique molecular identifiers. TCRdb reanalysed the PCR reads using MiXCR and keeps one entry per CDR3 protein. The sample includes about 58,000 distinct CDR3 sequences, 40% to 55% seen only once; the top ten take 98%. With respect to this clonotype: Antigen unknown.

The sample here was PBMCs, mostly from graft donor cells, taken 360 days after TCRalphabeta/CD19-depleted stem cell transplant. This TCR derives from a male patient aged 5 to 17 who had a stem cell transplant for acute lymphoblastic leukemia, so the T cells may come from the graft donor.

The CDR3 protein is CSARDWPGRTDTQYF. Here the CDR3 DNA reads TGCAGTGCTAGAGATTGGCCAGGGCGCACAGATACGCAGTATTTT. This chain joins TRBV20-1 and TRBJ2-3; D perhaps matches TRBD1 (5 bases). The V end lost 0 bases, the J end lost 1 base, and 11 bases lay between the germline ends. CDR1 and CDR2 from the germline V gene are DFQATT and SNEGSKA (reference sequence). CDR3 length: 15 residues.